Listed here are 15 T cell receptor beta chains from one sample, sequenced in a study of T cells after yellow fever vaccination. TCRdb passed the 5' RACE reads through MiXCR, listing each CDR3 protein once. The sample records some 300,000 distinct CDR3 sequences, about 10% being singletons. Material: CD4+ T cells sorted from PBMCs, obtained 45 days after the yellow fever booster vaccination. These receptors were obtained from a man aged 18 to 35 who received the YFV17D yellow fever vaccine.

The rearrangement uses TRBV20-1 and TRBJ1-2; D is unresolved. Per the germline V gene, CDR1 is DFQATT and CDR2 is SNEGSKA (reference sequence). Trimming stripped 7 bases from V and 3 bases from J, with 9 bases between. The CDR3 spans 11 residues. CDR3 amino acids: CSGPSDYGYTF. The CDR3 bases are TGCAGTGGTCCGTCGGACTATGGCTACACCTTC.

The chain is built from TRBV7-2 and TRBJ2-2; TRBD2 matches 8 bases. The V and J ends lost 1 base and 6 bases, in that order; junction bases with no gene match: 10. Germline lookup yields CDR1 SGHTA and CDR2 FQGNSA. CDR3 length equals 17 residues. In DNA, the CDR3 is TGTGCCAGCAGCTTAGTAGCGGGGCTTCTCATCGCCGGGGAGCTGTTTTTT. This encodes CASSLVAGLLIAGELFF.

This clonotype appeared a few times. CDR3 protein: CASSRWSGGRLLHEQFF. CDR3 nucleotides: TGTGCCAGCAGCCGCTGGTCGGGGGGGCGTCTTCTGCATGAGCAGTTCTTC. The chain is built from TRBV3-1 and TRBJ2-1, with 8 bases matching TRBD2. J lost 8 bases, V lost 4 bases, and 16 bases had no gene match. This CDR3 region has 17 residues. Germline lookup yields CDR1 LGHDT and CDR2 YNNKEL (reference sequence).

There are many counts of this clonotype. The chain combines TRBV7-9 with TRBJ1-3; D not certain. This CDR3 is built from 15 residues. From germline, CDR1 is SEHNR and CDR2 FQNEAQ (reference sequence). V was cut by 4 bases and J by 4 bases, with 14 bases left in between. The CDR3 here is CASSSRGSPGNTIYF. The CDR3 nucleotides are TGTGCCAGCAGCTCTCGCGGGTCACCAGGAAACACCATATATTTT.

The chain couples TRBV20-1 to TRBJ1-1, with D possibly matching TRBD1 (5 bases). The CDR3 has 14 residues. Germline loops: CDR1 DFQATT, CDR2 SNEGSKA (reference sequence). The V and J ends lost 1 base and 3 bases respectively, with 12 bases between them. CDR3 sequence reads: CSARGAGKDTEAFF. Here the CDR3 DNA reads TGCAGTGCTAGAGGTGCAGGGAAGGACACTGAAGCTTTCTTT.

There are a few counts of this clonotype. The chain is built from TRBV5-6 and TRBJ2-5; D gene unclear. Germline assignment: CDR1 SGHDT and CDR2 YYEEEE. V was pared by 2 bases and J by 7 bases, with 9 bases between. The CDR3 spans 12 residues. The CDR3 region is CASSLVHGTQYF. CDR3 DNA: TGTGCCAGCAGCTTAGTCCATGGGACCCAGTACTTC. Supplemented by reference TRBV5-6 and TRBJ2-5, the full variable domain reads DAGVTQSPTHLIKTRGQQVTLRCSPKSGHDTVSWYQQALGQGPQFIFQYYEEEERQRGNFPDRFSGHQFPNYSSELNVNALLLGDSALYLCASSLVHGTQYFGPGTRLLVL.

This clonotype was observed a handful of times. The chain couples TRBV9 to TRBJ1-3; unclear D gene. CDR1 is SGDLS and CDR2 is YYNGEE in the germline V gene. The CDR3 has 16 residues. Between the trimmed V and J ends, which lost 6 bases and 1 base, there was a span of 17 bases. The CDR3 sequence is CASKPGGRGSGNTIYF. The CDR3 region has the DNA TGTGCCAGCAAACCCGGCGGCCGAGGGTCTGGAAACACCATATATTTT.

This clonotype was observed a few times. The chain joins TRBV24-1 to TRBJ2-3; 13 nucleotides align to TRBD2. Germline V lookup: CDR1 KGHDR, CDR2 SFDVKD. This CDR3 has 16 residues. Unmatched junction bases numbered 4, after V lost 4 bases and J lost 4 bases. DNA of the CDR3: TGTGCCACCAGTGACACACTAGCGGGGGGGCCAGATACGCAGTATTTT. Its protein is CATSDTLAGGPDTQYF.

The rearrangement joins TRBV5-1 to TRBJ1-1, with a weak D call TRBD1 (5 bases). Trimming stripped 1 base from V and 10 bases from J, with 14 bases between. The CDR3 runs to 13 residues. CDR1 and CDR2 from the germline V gene are SGHRS and YFSETQ. CDR3 sequence reads: CASSLWGGAGAFF. In nucleotides, the CDR3 is TGCGCCAGCAGCTTGTGGGGGGGAGCTGGAGCTTTCTTT.

This clonotype has a count of ten or more. The V call is TRBV4-1, the J call TRBJ2-5; D is perhaps TRBD1 (5 bases). Looked up from germline, CDR1 is MGHRA and CDR2 is YSYEKL. The V end was cut by 1 base, the J end by 10 bases, with 19 bases between. The CDR3 covers 15 residues. Here the CDR3 DNA reads TGCGCCAGCAGCCAAGGGCAAGGGGCCCGCCGTAGCCAGTACTTC. This sequence encodes CASSQGQGARRSQYF.

This clonotype was detected many times. This chain uses TRBV6-5 with TRBJ2-7; TRBD1 matches at 8 bases. There are 13 residues in the CDR3. Germline loops: CDR1 MNHEY, CDR2 SVGAGI. The ends lost 5 bases at V and 3 bases at J; junction bases unmatched: 3. CDR3 in amino acids: CASSHGQGYEQYF. CDR3 sequence (DNA): TGTGCCAGCAGTCATGGACAGGGCTACGAGCAGTACTTC.

This clonotype was observed many times. The V call is TRBV6-5, the J call TRBJ2-7; a possible D gene is TRBD1 (6 bases). The germline gives CDR1 MNHEY, CDR2 SVGAGI. The CDR3 is 15 amino acids. Deletions cut 2 bases from V and 3 bases from J, with 14 bases between. CDR3 sequence (DNA): TGTGCCAGCAGTTACAGTGCTACAGGGAGCTACGAGCAGTACTTC. Its protein is CASSYSATGSYEQYF.

The chain carries TRBV12-3 or TRBV12-4 and TRBJ2-5; unclear D gene. Between the trimmed V and J ends, which lost 8 bases and 2 bases, there was a span of 12 bases. CDR3 length: 13 amino acids. The CDR3 reads CASAPPTQETQYF. The CDR3 nucleotides read TGTGCCAGCGCTCCGCCTACGCAAGAGACCCAGTACTTC.

The chain employs TRBV9 and TRBJ2-1; a weak D match, TRBD2 (6 bases). The CDR3 has 16 amino acids. The V gene lost 3 bases and the J gene lost 2 bases, with 15 bases spanning the gap. Germline assignment: CDR1 SGDLS and CDR2 YYNGEE. DNA for the CDR3: TGTGCCAGCAGCGCCGATCTAGCGAATGCCTACAATGAGCAGTTCTTC. As protein: CASSADLANAYNEQFF.

This clonotype was picked up a small number of times. The chain is built from TRBV19 and TRBJ2-7; D might be TRBD1 or TRBD2, each matching 5 bases. Germline V CDR1 and CDR2: LNHDA, SQIVND (reference sequence). V was trimmed by 7 bases and J by 1 base, leaving 8 bases between them. CDR3 size: 12 residues. CDR3 bases: TGTGCCAGTACGGGGCCTTCCTACGAGCAGTACTTC. Its protein is CASTGPSYEQYF.